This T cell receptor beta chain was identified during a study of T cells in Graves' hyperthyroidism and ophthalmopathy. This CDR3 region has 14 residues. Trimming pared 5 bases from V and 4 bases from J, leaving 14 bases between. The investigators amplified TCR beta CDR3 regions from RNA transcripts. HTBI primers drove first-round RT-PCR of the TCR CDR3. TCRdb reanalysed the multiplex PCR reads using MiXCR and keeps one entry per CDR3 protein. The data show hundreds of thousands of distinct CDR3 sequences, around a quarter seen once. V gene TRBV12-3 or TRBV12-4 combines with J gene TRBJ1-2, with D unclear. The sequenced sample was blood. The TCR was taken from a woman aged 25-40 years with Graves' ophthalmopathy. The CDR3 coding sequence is TGTGCCAGCAGTCCCTCTTATGGCCTCTATGGCTACACCTTC. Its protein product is CASSPSYGLYGYTF.